This is a list of T cell receptor beta chains from one sample in a study of tumor and adjacent non-tumor tissue in lung cancer. One entry per CDR3 protein, called by TCRdb with MiXCR from the multiplex PCR reads. Among about 200,000 distinct CDR3 sequences listed, 71% were seen once. The sequenced material came from lung tumor tissue. The source is a man in his fifties or sixties with non-small cell lung cancer. Both conserved end residues are part of each CDR3. The order of the fields is V gene, D gene, clone size, J gene, CDR3 protein, CDR3 DNA. A D gene is named only where the DNA matches it firmly. The listing skips clone size in some rows; elsewhere it reads once, few, many or a size class.

>TRBV5-1|.|few|TRBJ2-7
CASSLRVWDYEQYF
TGCGCCAGCAGCTTGCGGGTCTGGGACTACGAGCAGTACTTC
>TRBV4-2|.|.|TRBJ2-5
CASSQDRGRQETQYF
TGTGCCAGCAGCCAAGATAGAGGTAGACAAGAGACCCAGTACTTC
>TRBV6-1|.|.|TRBJ1-5
CTSSNRGQPQHF
TGTACCAGCAGCAATAGGGGCCAGCCCCAGCATTTT
>TRBV11-1|.|few|TRBJ2-3
CAGSFRLSTDTQYF
TGTGCCGGCAGCTTCCGACTGAGCACAGATACGCAGTATTTT
>TRBV20-1|TRBD1|.|TRBJ1-5
CSARDPRDRVCDQPQHF
TGCAGTGCTAGAGACCCCAGGGACAGGGTATGTGATCAGCCCCAGCATTTT
>TRBV6-1|.|.|TRBJ2-3
CASRGATDTQYF
TGTGCCAGCAGGGGGGCCACAGATACGCAGTATTTT
>TRBV11-3|TRBD2|.|TRBJ2-3
CASLLAGGKTDTQYF
TGTGCCAGCCTGTTAGCGGGGGGGAAAACAGATACGCAGTATTTT
>TRBV11-1|.|.|TRBJ2-5
CASSLERLKEIQCF
TGTGCCAGCAGCCTCGAAAGGCTAAAAGAGATCCAGTGCTTC
>TRBV20-1|TRBD1|few|TRBJ1-5
CSARFTGGVGLNQPQHF
TGCAGTGCTAGATTCACAGGGGGAGTAGGTCTTAATCAGCCCCAGCATTTT
>TRBV20-1|.|few|TRBJ2-7
CSARTSTEQYF
TGCAGTGCTAGGACTAGTACGGAGCAGTACTTC
>TRBV11-1|TRBD1|.|TRBJ2-1
CASNPAGTGGYNEQFF
TGTGCCAGCAACCCTGCCGGGACAGGGGGCTACAATGAGCAATTCTTC
>TRBV4-3|.|.|TRBJ2-2
CASSQEYRTNTGELFF
TGCGCCAGCAGCCAAGAATACAGAACGAACACCGGGGAGCTGTTCTTT
>TRBV6-1|.|many|TRBJ1-2
CASSGKGTSQMNGYTF
TGTGCCAGCAGTGGGAAGGGTACGTCCCAGATGAATGGCTACACCTTC
>TRBV20-1|.|many|TRBJ2-1
CSARDTGTHYNEQFF
TGCAGTGCTAGAGATACGGGGACACACTACAATGAGCAGTTCTTC
>TRBV6-1|.|.|TRBJ2-5
CTGSDEGWFQETQYF
TGTACCGGCAGTGATGAGGGATGGTTCCAAGAGACCCAGTACTTC
>TRBV5-6|.|many|TRBJ2-7
CASSLSPDSYEQYF
TGTGCCAGCAGCTTATCACCTGACTCCTACGAGCAGTACTTC
>TRBV6-5|.|.|TRBJ2-2
CASSYRAAYTEELFF
TGTGCCAGCAGTTACCGGGCAGCCTACACCGAGGAACTGTTTTTT
>TRBV11-2|.|few|TRBJ2-3
CASSPRPGARDTQYF
TGTGCCAGCAGCCCCCGACCCGGGGCGAGGGATACGCAGTATTTT
>TRBV4-3|TRBD1|.|TRBJ1-2
CASSQEGQGSLDYDYTF
TGTGCCAGCAGCCAAGAGGGACAGGGTTCATTGGACTATGACTACACCTTC
>TRBV20-1|.|.|TRBJ1-2
CSATAERNYIF
TGCAGTGCTACCGCAGAGAGGAACTACATCTTC
>TRBV20-1|.|.|TRBJ2-7
CSAEGTIEQYF
TGTAGTGCTGAAGGGACAATCGAGCAGTACTTC
>TRBV20-1|.|.|TRBJ2-5
CSVRVGPQETQYF
TGCAGTGTTAGAGTAGGGCCCCAAGAGACCCAGTACTTC
>TRBV12-3/TRBV12-4|.|.|TRBJ1-1
CASSRVLVTEAFF
TGTGCCAGCTCCCGGGTTTTGGTCACTGAAGCTTTCTTT
>TRBV28|.|many|TRBJ2-7
CASSSDSPPGYEQYF
TGTGCCAGCAGTTCCGACTCCCCACCCGGCTACGAGCAGTACTTC
>TRBV7-8|.|.|TRBJ2-7
CASMRGYEQYF
TGTGCCAGCATGAGGGGATACGAGCAGTACTTC
>TRBV4-1|TRBD1|.|TRBJ2-7
CASSHSPGTGTYEQYF
TGCGCCAGCAGCCACTCCCCCGGGACAGGGACCTACGAGCAGTACTTC
>TRBV6-1|.|.|TRBJ2-7
CASSEKRTDRNEQYF
TGTGCCAGCAGTGAAAAGCGGACAGACCGGAACGAGCAGTACTTC
>TRBV11-2|.|once|TRBJ2-1
CVSQKLQGDNEQFF
TGTGTCAGCCAGAAGCTACAGGGCGACAATGAGCAGTTCTTC
>TRBV29-1|.|.|TRBJ2-3
CSVRTALDTQYF
TGCAGCGTTCGGACGGCCTTAGATACGCAGTATTTT
>TRBV28|.|.|TRBJ2-5
CTSSLQGLGETQYF
TGTACCAGCAGTCTCCAGGGGTTAGGAGAGACCCAGTACTTC
>TRBV4-3|.|.|TRBJ2-7
CTSSHVGGGSYEQYF
TGCACCAGCAGCCACGTGGGGGGCGGCTCCTACGAGCAGTACTTC
>TRBV12-3/TRBV12-4|TRBD1|.|TRBJ2-5
CASSTPLGQGAGYETQCF
TGTGCCAGCAGTACTCCTCTGGGACAGGGGGCAGGTTATGAGACCCAGTGCTTC
>TRBV5-4|.|.|TRBJ2-1
CGSSAGPYNERFF
TGTGGCAGCAGCGCCGGGCCCTACAATGAGCGGTTCTTC
>TRBV5-6|TRBD2|.|TRBJ2-5
CASSGTSGNQETQYF
TGTGCCAGCAGTGGGACTAGCGGGAACCAAGAGACCCAGTACTTC
>TRBV6-2/TRBV6-3|.|many|TRBJ1-2
CASSYSQVYGYTF
TGTGCCAGCAGTTACTCGCAAGTTTATGGCTACACCTTC
>TRBV5-6|.|.|TRBJ1-2
CASSLVTAAFNYGYTF
TGTGCCAGCAGCTTGGTAACAGCAGCCTTCAACTATGGCTACACCTTC
>TRBV20-1|.|.|TRBJ1-4
CSAEGTEEANEKLFF
TGCAGTGCGGAGGGTACAGAGGAGGCTAATGAAAAACTGTTTTTT
>TRBV20-1|.|few|TRBJ2-5
CSARVSVQMKTQYF
TGCAGTGCTAGAGTTTCGGTACAGATGAAGACCCAGTACTTC
>TRBV20-1|TRBD2|.|TRBJ2-1
CSARTRLAGENEQFF
TGCAGTGCTAGAACGCGACTAGCGGGAGAGAATGAGCAGTTCTTC
>TRBV11-2|.|once|TRBJ2-7
CASNRGRGGLSYEQYF
TGTGCCAGCAACCGTGGGAGGGGGGGTCTCTCATACGAGCAGTACTTC
>TRBV11-2|TRBD1|.|TRBJ2-7
CASGLVTGVTYEQYF
TGTGCCAGCGGCTTAGTAACAGGGGTAACCTACGAGCAATACTTC
>TRBV20-1|.|.|TRBJ1-3
CSSPVGGNGNTIYF
TGCAGTTCCCCGGTGGGGGGCAATGGAAACACCATATATTTT
>TRBV12-3/TRBV12-4|TRBD1|.|TRBJ2-5
CASKGTGEETQYF
TGTGCCAGCAAAGGGACAGGGGAAGAGACCCAGTACTTC
>TRBV6-1|.|few|TRBJ2-7
CASRMDSYEQYF
TGTGCCAGCAGAATGGACAGCTACGAGCAGTACTTC
>TRBV6-6|.|.|TRBJ1-1
CASTPVQNAEAFF
TGTGCCAGCACTCCTGTACAGAACGCTGAAGCTTTCTTT
>TRBV4-3|.|.|TRBJ1-2
CASSQDEWAVYGYTF
TGTGCCAGTAGCCAAGATGAATGGGCAGTTTATGGCTACACCTTC
>TRBV20-1|TRBD1|.|TRBJ2-7
CSARHGQGAGYEQYF
TGCAGTGCTAGACACGGACAGGGGGCAGGCTACGAGCAGTACTTC
>TRBV20-1|.|few|TRBJ2-2
CSARDPDRNTGELFF
TGCAGTGCTAGAGACCCGGACAGGAACACCGGGGAGCTGTTTTTT
>TRBV29-1|.|few|TRBJ1-4
CSVEPHRGEKLFF
TGCAGCGTTGAGCCTCATCGAGGTGAAAAACTGTTTTTT
>TRBV12-3/TRBV12-4|.|.|TRBJ2-3
CASTPVRRDTEYF
TGTGCCAGCACCCCCGTTAGGAGAGATACAGAGTATTTT